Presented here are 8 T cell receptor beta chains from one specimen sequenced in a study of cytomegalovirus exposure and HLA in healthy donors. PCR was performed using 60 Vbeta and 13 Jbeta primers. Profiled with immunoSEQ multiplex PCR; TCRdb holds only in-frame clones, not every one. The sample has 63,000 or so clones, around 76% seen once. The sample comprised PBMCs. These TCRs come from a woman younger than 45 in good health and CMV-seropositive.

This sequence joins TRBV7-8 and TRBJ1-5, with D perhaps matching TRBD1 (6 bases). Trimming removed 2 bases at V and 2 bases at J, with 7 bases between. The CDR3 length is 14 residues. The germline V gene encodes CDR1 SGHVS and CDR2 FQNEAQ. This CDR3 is CASSLNRGNQPQHF. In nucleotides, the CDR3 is TGTGCCAGCAGCTTAAACAGGGGCAATCAGCCCCAGCATTTT.

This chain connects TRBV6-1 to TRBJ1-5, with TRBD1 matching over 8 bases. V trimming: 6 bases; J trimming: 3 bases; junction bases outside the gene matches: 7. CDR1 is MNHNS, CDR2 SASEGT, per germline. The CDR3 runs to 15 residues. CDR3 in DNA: TGTGCCAGCAGCCAGGGGGCTAAACACAATCAGCCCCAGCATTTT. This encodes CASSQGAKHNQPQHF.

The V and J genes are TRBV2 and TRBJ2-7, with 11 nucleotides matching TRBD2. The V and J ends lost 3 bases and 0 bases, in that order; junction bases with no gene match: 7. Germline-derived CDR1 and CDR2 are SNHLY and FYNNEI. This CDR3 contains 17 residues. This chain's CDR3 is CASSDWLAGGSSYEQYF. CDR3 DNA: TGTGCCAGCAGTGATTGGCTAGCGGGAGGCTCCTCCTACGAGCAGTACTTC.

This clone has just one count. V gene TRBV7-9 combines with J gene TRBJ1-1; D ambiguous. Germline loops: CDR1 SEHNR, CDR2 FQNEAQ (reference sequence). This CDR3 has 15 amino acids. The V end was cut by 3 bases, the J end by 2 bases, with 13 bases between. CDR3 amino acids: CASSLGPGANTEAFF. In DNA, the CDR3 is TGTGCCAGCAGCTTGGGCCCAGGCGCCAACACTGAAGCTTTCTTT.

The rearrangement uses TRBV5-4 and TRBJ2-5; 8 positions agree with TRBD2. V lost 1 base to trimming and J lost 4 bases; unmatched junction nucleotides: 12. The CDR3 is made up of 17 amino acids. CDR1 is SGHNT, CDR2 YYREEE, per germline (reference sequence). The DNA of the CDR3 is TGTGCCAGCAGCTTGCGCACTAGCGGACCCCGGGGAGAGACCCAGTACTTC. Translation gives CASSLRTSGPRGETQYF.

The CDR3 DNA reads as TGTGCCAGCAGATACGGTTTTAGCAATCAGCCCCAGCATTTT. Encoded protein: CASRYGFSNQPQHF. The chain recombines TRBV2 with TRBJ1-5; unclear D gene. The germline gives CDR1 SNHLY, CDR2 FYNNEI. V lost 6 bases, J lost 0 bases, and 9 bases lay in between. The CDR3 consists of 14 residues.

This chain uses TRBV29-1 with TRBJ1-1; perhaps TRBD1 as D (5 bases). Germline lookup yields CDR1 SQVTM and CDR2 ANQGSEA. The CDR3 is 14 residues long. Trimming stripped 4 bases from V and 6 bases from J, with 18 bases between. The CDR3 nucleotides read TGCAGCGTTGGGACCCCGACAGCTTACGCTGAAGCTTTCTTT. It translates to CSVGTPTAYAEAFF.

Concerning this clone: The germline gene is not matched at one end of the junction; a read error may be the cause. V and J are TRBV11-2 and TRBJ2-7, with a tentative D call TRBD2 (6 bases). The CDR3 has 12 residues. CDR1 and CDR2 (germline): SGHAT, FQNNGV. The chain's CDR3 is CASSLDGGGQYF. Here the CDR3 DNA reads TGTGCCAGCAGCCTAGACGGGGGAGGGCAGTACTTC.